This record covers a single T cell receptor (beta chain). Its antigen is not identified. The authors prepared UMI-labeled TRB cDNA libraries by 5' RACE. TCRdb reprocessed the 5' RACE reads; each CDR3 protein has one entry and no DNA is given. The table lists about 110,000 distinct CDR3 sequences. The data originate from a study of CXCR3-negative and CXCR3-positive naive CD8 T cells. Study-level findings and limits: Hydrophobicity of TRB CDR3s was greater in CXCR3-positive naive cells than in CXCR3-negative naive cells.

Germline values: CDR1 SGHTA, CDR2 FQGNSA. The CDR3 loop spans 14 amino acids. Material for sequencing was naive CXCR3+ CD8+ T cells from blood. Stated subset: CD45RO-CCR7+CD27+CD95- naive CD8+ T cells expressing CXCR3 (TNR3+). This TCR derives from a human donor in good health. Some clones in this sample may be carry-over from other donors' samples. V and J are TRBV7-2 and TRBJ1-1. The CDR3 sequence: CASSLWSTNTEAFF.